The 16 T cell receptor beta chains given below trace back to one sample, sequenced in a study of cytomegalovirus exposure and HLA in healthy donors. Primers for the PCR totalled 60 Vbeta and 13 Jbeta. TCRdb's copy holds only in-frame clones and misses some; the assay was immunoSEQ multiplex PCR. The sample records approximately 260,000 clones, 92% being singletons. The sequenced material came from PBMCs. The receptors were sampled from a girl aged 2 to 10 in good health and CMV-seronegative.

The rearrangement uses TRBV5-6 and TRBJ2-5; D unresolved. The CDR3 has 15 residues. V was pared by 0 bases and J by 5 bases, with 14 bases between. CDR1 is SGHDT, CDR2 YYEEEE, per germline. The CDR3 DNA reads TGTGCCAGCAGCTTGGCCGCATCTCTCCGGGAGACCCAGTACTTC. Translated: CASSLAASLRETQYF.

The chain has TRBV6-1 and TRBJ2-5; D is ambiguous. The DNA end is more similar to TRBJ2-7, so the J call may be wrong. Germline V gives CDR1 MNHNS, CDR2 SASEGT. This CDR3 region has 14 residues. The chain's CDR3 is CASSEANENYEQYF. The CDR3 DNA reads TGTGCCAGCAGTGAAGCCAATGAAAACTACGAGCAGTACTTC.

J is TRBJ2-5 and V is TRBV2; weak D call: TRBD1 (6 bases). Germline CDR1 reads SNHLY; CDR2 reads FYNNEI. This CDR3 has 13 amino acids. The germline V and J ends were trimmed by 4 bases and 3 bases, with 9 bases remaining between them. Written as DNA, the CDR3 is TGTGCCAGCAGTGCTTGGACAGAAGAGACCCAGTACTTC. Residues: CASSAWTEETQYF.

The CDR3 loop is CASSRRGQPNTEAFF. CDR3 sequence (DNA): TGTGCCAGTAGTAGGAGGGGACAGCCGAACACTGAAGCTTTCTTT. The chain combines TRBV19 with TRBJ1-1; 7 nucleotides line up with TRBD1. The CDR3 contains 15 residues. Germline V CDR1 and CDR2: LNHDA, SQIVND (reference sequence). V gave up 4 bases and J gave up 1 base; unmatched junction bases: 6.

This chain connects TRBV27 to TRBJ2-7, with 7 bases identical to TRBD1. Unmatched junction bases numbered 7, after V lost 0 bases and J lost 5 bases. The CDR3 spans 15 residues. Looked up from germline, CDR1 is MNHEY and CDR2 is SMNVEV (reference sequence). The CDR3 loop is CASSLSGRTGDEQYF. The CDR3 DNA is TGTGCCAGCAGTTTATCGGGACGAACAGGGGACGAGCAGTACTTC.

V and J are TRBV27 and TRBJ1-1, with D hard to call. V was shortened by 2 bases and J by 0 bases, with 10 bases between the two germline ends. CDR1 is MNHEY and CDR2 is SMNVEV in the germline V gene (reference sequence). The CDR3 totals 15 residues. CDR3 loop: CASSLGGPMNTEAFF. CDR3 DNA: TGTGCCAGCAGTTTAGGAGGGCCCATGAACACTGAAGCTTTCTTT.

This chain joins TRBV29-1 and TRBJ2-3; 9 bases match TRBD2. This CDR3 has 15 amino acids. J lost 4 bases, V lost 8 bases, and 13 bases had no gene match. CDR1 and CDR2 from the germline V gene are SQVTM and ANQGSEA. CDR3 in DNA: TGCAGCCCCGGGTGGGCGGGAGGGCCGGCAGATACGCAGTATTTT. Amino acid sequence: CSPGWAGGPADTQYF.

Concerning this clone: The identical CDR3 is also encoded by other nucleotide sequences in the sample. J is TRBJ2-5 and V is TRBV5-4, with a weak D call TRBD2 (5 bases). Trimming cost V 1 base and J 4 bases, with 8 bases left between them. The germline V gene has CDR1 SGHNT and CDR2 YYREEE (reference sequence). The CDR3 spans 13 residues. CDR3 amino acids: CASSLRTGETQYF. The CDR3 bases are TGTGCCAGCAGCTTGAGGACTGGAGAGACCCAGTACTTC.

This clone was seen a single time. The chain has TRBV5-4 and TRBJ2-3; D is undetermined. This CDR3 region has 12 residues. The V end lost 2 bases, the J end lost 3 bases, and 4 bases lay between the germline ends. CDR1 SGHNT and CDR2 YYREEE come from the germline V gene (reference sequence). CDR3 amino acids: CASSFSTDTQYF. For the CDR3, the DNA is TGTGCCAGCAGCTTCAGTACAGATACGCAGTATTTT.

This chain connects TRBV18 to TRBJ1-1; 8 nucleotides agree with TRBD1. Trimming at V came to 3 bases and at J to 6 bases, leaving 6 bases not matched to a gene. This CDR3 is 14 amino acids long. Germline CDR1 and CDR2: KGHSH and LQKENI. Written as DNA, the CDR3 is TGTGCCAGCTCACCCCTGGACAGGGTGGCTGAAGCTTTCTTT. It specifies CASSPLDRVAEAFF.

The V call is TRBV5-1, the J call TRBJ2-3; D gene uncertain. Trimming cost V 2 bases and J 6 bases, with 10 bases left between them. Germline-derived CDR1 and CDR2 are SGHRS and YFSETQ. CDR3 size: 13 residues. In nucleotides, the CDR3 is TGCGCCAGCAGCTTAGGCCTGAGGGATACGCAGTATTTT. Translated: CASSLGLRDTQYF. Supplemented by reference TRBV5-1 and TRBJ2-3, the full variable domain reads KAGVTQTPRYLIKTRGQQVTLSCSPISGHRSVSWYQQTPGQGLQFLFEYFSETQRNKGNFPGRFSGRQFSNSRSEMNVSTLELGDSALYLCASSLGLRDTQYFGPGTRLTVL.

V usage is TRBV7-9 and J usage is TRBJ1-4; the D is unclear. The length of the CDR3 is 15 residues. Trimming left V 2 bases short and J 3 bases short, with 10 bases between. CDR1 SEHNR and CDR2 FQNEAQ come from the germline V gene (reference sequence). The CDR3 region has the DNA TGTGCCAGCAGCTTATATTTGGGAGCTAATGAAAAACTGTTTTTT. Translating it yields CASSLYLGANEKLFF.

J is TRBJ2-3 and V is TRBV27; a weak D match, TRBD2 (7 bases). The V and J ends lost 8 bases and 6 bases respectively, with 12 bases between them. This CDR3 has 12 residues. The germline V gene has CDR1 MNHEY and CDR2 SMNVEV (reference sequence). The CDR3 loop is CASRGAGDTQYF. The CDR3 coding sequence is TGTGCCAGCCGGGGGGCCGGGGATACGCAGTATTTT.

The CDR3: CASSFNRGSYEQYF. DNA for the CDR3: TGTGCCAGCAGTTTCAATAGGGGGTCCTACGAGCAGTACTTC. The rearrangement uses TRBV6-5 and TRBJ2-7, with D perhaps TRBD1 (6 bases). V lost 4 bases and J lost 1, with 11 bases in between. The CDR3 spans 14 residues. CDR1 and CDR2 from the germline V gene are MNHEY and SVGAGI.

This chain connects TRBV5-1 to TRBJ1-3; no clear D. This CDR3 is 15 amino acids long. Germline-derived CDR1 and CDR2 are SGHRS and YFSETQ. The ends were cut back, 0 bases at V and 0 bases at J, with 7 bases in the middle. The CDR3 bases are TGCGCCAGCAGCTTGGCCGAGGGCTCTGGAAACACCATATATTTT. Protein product: CASSLAEGSGNTIYF.

This chain joins TRBV11-2 and TRBJ2-7, with TRBD1 identical over 10 bases. There are 19 residues in the CDR3. The V gene end was trimmed by 2 bases and the J gene end by 5 bases; junction bases not matched to a gene: 18. CDR1 and CDR2 (germline): SGHAT, FQNNGV. This CDR3 is CASSLRKGGQGMGGHEQYF. DNA for the CDR3: TGTGCCAGCAGCTTACGGAAAGGGGGACAGGGGATGGGTGGCCACGAGCAGTACTTC.